The subject of this entry is one T cell receptor (beta chain). Its specificity is unknown. These data are taken from a study of post-analysis software for immune sequencing data. Turning to the study itself: The courses of disease that were included comprised relapsing-remitting, secondary progressive and progressive-relapsing multiple sclerosis.

Tagging with unique molecular identifiers was a feature of the TCR beta cDNA libraries. Once roughly 1 to 11 million T cells were used, about half a million cDNA molecules resulted. Using its own MiXCR run on the PCR reads, TCRdb lists one record per CDR3 protein. This table holds some 500,000 distinct CDR3 sequences, over 35% found once. The CDR3 totals 14 residues. Germline V CDR1 and CDR2: SGDLS, YYNGEE. Trimming stripped 0 bases from V and 7 bases from J, with 14 bases between. Study-level points and caveats: The normalized Chao1 diversity of multiple sclerosis patients was significantly lower than that of controls. Elevated frequency relative to controls characterized roughly 5 TRBV segments in patients, TRBV5-6, TRBV5-1 and TRBV20-1 among them.

Sequenced: blood. The sequence derives from a girl aged 10-17 years with multiple sclerosis. The chain carries TRBV9 and TRBJ2-7, with D possibly being TRBD2 (6 bases). DNA of the CDR3: TGTGCCAGCAGCGTAGGAACTAGCAGTACTGAGCAGTACTTC. It codes for CASSVGTSSTEQYF.